Listed here is a single TCR beta chain. Its specificity is unknown. CDR1 and CDR2 from the germline V gene are DFQATT and SNEGSKA (reference sequence). The CDR3 spans 14 residues. RNA extraction gave at least 5 micrograms of total RNA per sample. This entry is derived from a study of blood T cells in healthy people across ages. Findings and caveats of the study: Researchers judged that diversity estimates from one million T cells fell short of true values. Naive CD4+ cell counts and diversity both ran higher in long-lived than in aged donors.

A second PCR of roughly 7 to 11 cycles used a sample-barcoded 5' primer and a J-beta primer mix. One entry per CDR3 protein, called by TCRdb with MiXCR from the 5' RACE reads. Here the sample spans around 1,600,000 distinct CDR3 sequences, about 42% being singletons. The source material was blood. The chain couples TRBV20-1 to TRBJ2-4; maybe TRBD1 (6 bases). Gene TRBJ2-7 matches the end of the DNA better, so the J call may be wrong. The TCR sequence derives from a young woman in good health. In DNA form, the CDR3 reads TGCAGTGCGCAGCTACCGGGACAATTATACGAGCAGTACTTC. Residues: CSAQLPGQLYEQYF.